The next 7 T cell receptor beta chains were all read from a single sample in a study of cytomegalovirus exposure and HLA in healthy donors. PCR involved 60 Vbeta and 13 Jbeta primers. Method: immunoSEQ multiplex PCR; TCRdb's copy keeps in-frame clones and lacks some. The sample holds roughly 76,000 clones, roughly 90% seen once. Sequenced sample: PBMCs. Source of these receptors: a woman aged 30 to 39 in good health and CMV-seronegative.

The chain uses TRBV6-6 and TRBJ2-5; 9 nucleotides align to TRBD2. CDR1 and CDR2 (germline): MNHNY, SVGAGI (reference sequence). V dropped 6 bases and J dropped 5; count of bases not matched to a gene: 10. The CDR3 contains 15 residues. CDR3 in amino acids: CASRTSGTSRETQYF. DNA of the CDR3: TGTGCCAGCAGGACTAGCGGCACAAGTAGGGAGACCCAGTACTTC.

The rearrangement links TRBV7-3 to TRBJ2-7; 9 bases fit TRBD2. With V trimmed by 5 bases and J by 6 bases, 5 bases remained unmatched. The CDR3 sequence is 13 residues long. Germline V CDR1 and CDR2: SGHTA, FQGTGA. In nucleotides, the CDR3 is TGTGCCAGCAGCCCTAGCGGGACGGGCGAGCAGTACTTC. Its protein product is CASSPSGTGEQYF.

The chain couples TRBV14 to TRBJ1-2, with D maybe TRBD1 (5 bases). This CDR3 is built from 14 residues. Per germline, CDR1 SGHDN and CDR2 FVKESK. V shed 0 bases and J shed 8 bases, with 13 bases lying between them. As DNA, the CDR3 is TGTGCCAGCAGCCAAGATCGGGGGGTGAAAGGCTACACCTTC. Its protein is CASSQDRGVKGYTF.

V and J are TRBV6-5 and TRBJ1-2; D is unresolved. CDR3 length equals 14 residues. V was trimmed by 5 bases and J by 4 bases, leaving 14 bases between them. The V gene's germline CDR1 is MNHEY and CDR2 SVGAGI. Here the CDR3 DNA reads TGTGCCAGCAGTCGGTCCTCGGGTGGCTATGGCTACACCTTC. It is translated as CASSRSSGGYGYTF.

This clone was observed once. This sequence joins TRBV2 and TRBJ2-2; 11 bases match TRBD2. Per the germline V gene, CDR1 is SNHLY and CDR2 is FYNNEI. The CDR3 spans 15 residues. The junction had 1 base not matched to a gene; V was cut back by 6 bases and J by 1 base. The CDR3 DNA follows: TGTGCCAGCAGGGGGACTAGCGGGAACACCGGGGAGCTGTTTTTT. This encodes CASRGTSGNTGELFF.

The rearrangement uses TRBV6-7 and TRBJ2-7, with D possibly matching TRBD1 (6 bases). TRBV6-7 counts as an open reading frame of uncertain function. Between the trimmed V and J ends, which lost 6 bases and 7 bases, there was a span of 28 bases. The CDR3 runs 17 residues. The CDR3 is CASSLKTGPPPVREQYF. In nucleotides, the CDR3 is TGTGCCAGCAGCCTGAAAACAGGGCCCCCGCCGGTGAGGGAGCAGTACTTC.

J is TRBJ2-6 and V is TRBV7-3; possible D gene TRBD2, 6 bases. The CDR3 is 17 amino acids. The V gene's germline CDR1 is SGHTA and CDR2 FQGTGA. V gave up 5 bases and J gave up 0 bases, with 14 bases separating them. CDR3 protein: CASSPPGLNSGANVLTF. The CDR3 DNA reads as TGTGCCAGCAGCCCTCCGGGACTCAACTCTGGGGCCAACGTCCTGACTTTC.